Shown below are 8 T cell receptor beta chains from a single sample sequenced in a study of cytomegalovirus exposure and HLA in healthy donors. The PCR had 60 Vbeta and 13 Jbeta primers. Using immunoSEQ multiplex PCR, the repertoire was profiled, and TCRdb retains in-frame clones only, with some absent. The sample consists of some 170,000 clones, around 76% of them appearing once. The sample was PBMCs. All receptors come from a man aged 55 to 70 in good health and CMV-seronegative.

This chain connects TRBV5-1 to TRBJ2-2; 8 bases align to TRBD2. The germline V gene has CDR1 SGHRS and CDR2 YFSETQ. With 2 bases clipped from V and 2 bases from J, the junction kept 5 bases outside the gene matches. The CDR3 is 16 residues long. The CDR3 loop reads CASSLTSGGNTGELFF. In nucleotides, the CDR3 is TGCGCCAGCAGCTTAACCAGCGGGGGAAACACCGGGGAGCTGTTTTTT.

The rearrangement links TRBV7-9 to TRBJ2-7, with 7 bases fitting TRBD1. Germline V lookup: CDR1 SEHNR, CDR2 FQNEAQ (reference sequence). Germline trimming cut 2 bases from V and 0 bases from J; bases unmatched to any gene: 4. This CDR3 comprises 15 residues. CDR3 bases: TGTGCCAGCAGCTTACGGACAGGAAGCTCCTACGAGCAGTACTTC. Translation: CASSLRTGSSYEQYF.

V usage is TRBV28 and J usage is TRBJ2-2; TRBD2 aligns across 12 bases. Trimming cost V 3 bases and J 5 bases; bases outside gene matches: 4. There are 16 residues in the CDR3. CDR1 MDHEN and CDR2 SYDVKM come from the germline V gene. Here the CDR3 DNA reads TGTGCCAGCAGTTTTCCTAGCGGGAGGGGAACCGGGGAGCTGTTTTTT. Its translation is CASSFPSGRGTGELFF.

This clone was counted between two and nine times. This rearrangement joins TRBV7-3 to TRBJ2-1; TRBD2 aligns across 9 bases. The germline V gene has CDR1 SGHTA and CDR2 FQGTGA. This CDR3 is 13 amino acids long. The J segment lost 10 bases and the V segment lost 7 bases, leaving 8 bases of the junction unmatched. The CDR3 DNA follows: TGTGCCAGCAACCAGCGGGGGGTAGGCGAGCAGTTCTTC. The encoded protein is CASNQRGVGEQFF. Filled out from reference TRBV7-3 and TRBJ2-1, the complete variable domain reads GAGVSQTPSNKVTEKGKYVELRCDPISGHTALYWYRQSLGQGPEFLIYFQGTGAADDSGLPNDRFFAVRPEGSVSTLKIQRTERGDSAVYLCASNQRGVGEQFFGPGTRLTVL.

The chain couples TRBV7-2 to TRBJ2-7; 10 nucleotides match TRBD1. Germline CDR1 reads SGHTA; CDR2 reads FQGNSA. The CDR3 length is 16 residues. J was trimmed by 1 base and V by 7 bases; bases with no gene match: 10. The CDR3 DNA reads TGTGCCAGCAAAAAGACAGGGGGCCTCTCGTCCTACGAGCAGTACTTC. It yields the protein CASKKTGGLSSYEQYF.

V is TRBV19 and J is TRBJ2-7, with D uncertain. There are 14 residues in the CDR3. CDR1 is LNHDA and CDR2 is SQIVND in the germline V gene (reference sequence). Trimming pared 5 bases from V and 0 bases from J, leaving 11 bases between. CDR3 residues: CASSEQVSSYEQYF. CDR3 sequence (DNA): TGTGCCAGTAGTGAGCAGGTTAGCTCCTACGAGCAGTACTTC.

The chain employs TRBV27 and TRBJ1-1, with 7 nucleotides matching TRBD1. The germline gives CDR1 MNHEY, CDR2 SMNVEV (reference sequence). The junction had 5 bases not matched to a gene; V was cut back by 6 bases and J by 1 base. The CDR3 is 14 residues long. The CDR3 sequence: CASRTGTANTEAFF. The CDR3, as DNA: TGTGCCAGCAGAACCGGGACAGCGAACACTGAAGCTTTCTTT.

The V call is TRBV7-3, the J call TRBJ2-3; tentatively, D is TRBD1 (6 bases). The germline V gene has CDR1 SGHTA and CDR2 FQGTGA. V lost 1 base, J lost 5 bases, and 16 bases lay in between. The CDR3 consists of 16 residues. The CDR3 region is CASSLSGPGAGDTQYF. The CDR3 bases are TGTGCCAGCAGCTTAAGCGGGCCAGGGGCGGGAGATACGCAGTATTTT.